Listed below are T cell receptor beta chains from one sample, sequenced in a study of persistence of HIV-infected CD4 T cells. No antigen has been identified for these receptors. Some clones are missing from TCRdb's copy, which holds only in-frame ones; the method was immunoSEQ multiplex PCR. The sample contains 5,500 to 8,500 clones, around 80% of which appear only once. The sequencing used CD4+ T cells sorted from PBMCs after approximately 18-hour stimulation, collected from a patient who received antiretroviral therapy. Receptors originate from an adult woman with HIV who was CMV-seropositive. Each CDR3 is given with its conserved first and last residue. Fields, in order: V gene, J gene, D gene, clone size, CDR3 protein, CDR3 DNA. D genes are given only for firm matches. Only part of the rows carry a size: once, few, many, or a class if the clone is expanded.

V gene: TRBV19
J gene: TRBJ1-5
D gene: TRBD1
clone size: -
CDR3 protein: CASSAPGTGGSQPQHF
CDR3 DNA: TGTGCCAGTAGTGCACCCGGGACAGGGGGCAGTCAGCCCCAGCATTTT

V gene: TRBV28
J gene: TRBJ2-3
D gene: -
clone size: -
CDR3 protein: CASSFAGSDTQYF
CDR3 DNA: TGTGCCAGCAGTTTCGCCGGATCCGATACGCAGTATTTT

V gene: TRBV7-6
J gene: TRBJ2-7
D gene: TRBD2
clone size: -
CDR3 protein: CASSRSASGRSSYEQYF
CDR3 DNA: TGTGCCAGCAGCCGCTCGGCTAGCGGGAGGAGCTCCTACGAGCAGTACTTC

V gene: TRBV7-2
J gene: TRBJ2-1
D gene: TRBD1
clone size: -
CDR3 protein: CASSTHQGADNEQFF
CDR3 DNA: TGTGCCAGCAGCACGCACCAGGGGGCTGACAATGAGCAGTTCTTC

V gene: TRBV5-1
J gene: TRBJ1-2
D gene: TRBD1
clone size: -
CDR3 protein: CASSTGQGTGGYTF
CDR3 DNA: TGCGCCAGCAGCACGGGACAGGGAACGGGCGGCTACACCTTC

V gene: TRBV30
J gene: TRBJ1-6
D gene: TRBD1
clone size: -
CDR3 protein: CAWTPPDRYNSPLHF
CDR3 DNA: TGTGCCTGGACGCCCCCGGACAGGTATAATTCACCCCTCCACTTT

V gene: TRBV15
J gene: TRBJ1-1
D gene: -
clone size: -
CDR3 protein: CATSRDQLGNTEAFF
CDR3 DNA: TGTGCCACCAGCAGAGATCAGCTGGGAAACACTGAAGCTTTCTTT

V gene: TRBV3-1/TRBV3-2
J gene: TRBJ2-3
D gene: TRBD2
clone size: -
CDR3 protein: CASSRRPPGLAGVLDTQYF
CDR3 DNA: TGTGCCAGCAGCCGCCGCCCCCCGGGACTAGCGGGGGTACTGGATACGCAGTATTTT

V gene: TRBV5-1
J gene: TRBJ1-1
D gene: TRBD1
clone size: -
CDR3 protein: CASRRTGSSTEAFF
CDR3 DNA: TGCGCCAGCAGAAGGACAGGGTCGAGCACTGAAGCTTTCTTT

V gene: TRBV7-2
J gene: TRBJ1-4
D gene: TRBD1
clone size: -
CDR3 protein: CASSPRTGNEKLFF
CDR3 DNA: TGTGCCAGCAGCCCCCGGACAGGGAATGAAAAACTGTTTTTT

V gene: TRBV18
J gene: TRBJ1-2
D gene: TRBD1
clone size: -
CDR3 protein: CASSPDRSTYGYTF
CDR3 DNA: TGTGCCAGCTCCCCGGACAGGTCTACCTATGGCTACACCTTC

V gene: TRBV6-6
J gene: TRBJ1-2
D gene: TRBD1
clone size: -
CDR3 protein: CASSYRAPGQGYGYTF
CDR3 DNA: TGTGCCAGCAGTTACAGGGCCCCGGGACAGGGGTATGGCTACACCTTC

V gene: TRBV30
J gene: TRBJ1-1
D gene: TRBD1
clone size: -
CDR3 protein: CAWSHRQGAVEAFF
CDR3 DNA: TGTGCCTGGAGTCATCGACAGGGGGCTGTTGAAGCTTTCTTT

V gene: TRBV7-2
J gene: TRBJ1-2
D gene: -
clone size: -
CDR3 protein: CASSPPGQNYGYTF
CDR3 DNA: TGTGCCAGCAGCCCACCTGGACAGAACTATGGCTACACCTTC

V gene: TRBV25-1
J gene: TRBJ1-2
D gene: -
clone size: -
CDR3 protein: CASSKLDQTIWDGYTF
CDR3 DNA: TGTGCCAGCAGTAAGTTGGACCAGACGATCTGGGACGGCTACACCTTC

V gene: TRBV12-5
J gene: TRBJ2-1
D gene: -
clone size: -
CDR3 protein: CASGEYNEQFF
CDR3 DNA: TGTGCTAGTGGGGAGTACAATGAGCAGTTCTTC

V gene: TRBV18
J gene: TRBJ1-6
D gene: TRBD1
clone size: -
CDR3 protein: CASSPSTGTNSPLHF
CDR3 DNA: TGTGCCAGCTCACCATCGACAGGGACAAATTCACCCCTCCACTTT

V gene: TRBV11-3
J gene: TRBJ2-5
D gene: -
clone size: -
CDR3 protein: CASSLFGGAETQYF
CDR3 DNA: TGTGCCAGCAGCTTATTTGGTGGGGCGGAGACCCAGTACTTC

V gene: TRBV2
J gene: TRBJ2-7
D gene: -
clone size: -
CDR3 protein: CASRGLSYEQYF
CDR3 DNA: TGTGCCAGCAGGGGGTTGTCCTACGAGCAGTACTTC

V gene: TRBV6-5
J gene: TRBJ2-7
D gene: -
clone size: few
CDR3 protein: CASNERQTYEQYF
CDR3 DNA: TGTGCCAGCAACGAACGACAGACCTACGAGCAGTACTTC

V gene: TRBV19
J gene: TRBJ1-1
D gene: -
clone size: -
CDR3 protein: CASSIIRQALLNTEAFF
CDR3 DNA: TGTGCCAGTAGTATCATCCGACAGGCTCTATTGAACACTGAAGCTTTCTTT

V gene: TRBV19
J gene: TRBJ2-1
D gene: TRBD2
clone size: few
CDR3 protein: CASSISGGSSYNEQFF
CDR3 DNA: TGTGCCAGTAGTATTTCGGGCGGGAGCTCCTACAATGAGCAGTTCTTC

V gene: TRBV7-2
J gene: TRBJ1-5
D gene: TRBD1
clone size: few
CDR3 protein: CASRDTGGGNQPQHF
CDR3 DNA: TGTGCCAGCAGAGACACAGGGGGCGGCAATCAGCCCCAGCATTTT

V gene: TRBV11-3
J gene: TRBJ1-3
D gene: -
clone size: -
CDR3 protein: CASSSDSRSGNTIYF
CDR3 DNA: TGTGCCAGCAGCTCGGACAGTCGCTCTGGAAACACCATATATTTT

V gene: TRBV3-1/TRBV3-2
J gene: TRBJ1-1
D gene: -
clone size: few
CDR3 protein: CASSQDAVRRNTEAFF
CDR3 DNA: TGTGCCAGCAGCCAAGATGCGGTGAGGCGGAACACTGAAGCTTTCTTT

V gene: TRBV2
J gene: TRBJ2-3
D gene: -
clone size: -
CDR3 protein: CASSRNVRTDTQYF
CDR3 DNA: TGTGCCAGCAGCAGGAACGTCCGCACAGATACGCAGTATTTT